What follows are 14 T cell receptor beta chains derived from one specimen sequenced in a study of blood T cell repertoires in COVID-19. TCRdb keeps only in-frame clones here, not all; method: immunoSEQ multiplex PCR. The top ten hold roughly 8.4% of the sample, which has some 160,000 clones, 85% seen once. Input material: peripheral blood. These receptors all come from a woman older than 75 with COVID-19, enrolled during active disease.

The chain uses TRBV9 and TRBJ2-2, with 7 bases identical to TRBD1. The germline V gene encodes CDR1 SGDLS and CDR2 YYNGEE. This CDR3 region has 18 residues. The J segment lost 2 bases and the V segment lost 2 bases, leaving 12 bases of the junction unmatched. CDR3 in amino acids: CASSVRPGQTTNTGELFF. Here the CDR3 DNA reads TGTGCCAGCAGCGTCCGCCCGGGACAGACTACCAACACCGGGGAGCTGTTTTTT.

The V and J genes are TRBV19 and TRBJ1-2, with D perhaps matching TRBD1 (5 bases). This CDR3 is 13 amino acids long. V lost 9 bases and J lost 2, with 13 bases in between. The germline V gene has CDR1 LNHDA and CDR2 SQIVND (reference sequence). The CDR3 here is CASGPKGNYGYTF. Written as DNA, the CDR3 is TGTGCCAGCGGACCTAAGGGGAACTATGGCTACACCTTC.

V gene TRBV24-1 combines with J gene TRBJ2-3; 7 nucleotides line up with TRBD2. CDR3 length equals 15 residues. Germline V gene sequence: CDR1 KGHDR, CDR2 SFDVKD. J was trimmed by 2 bases and V by 4 bases; bases with no gene match: 5. CDR3 nucleotides: TGTGCCACCAGTGAATCGGGGGGTATCACAGATACGCAGTATTTT. It encodes CATSESGGITDTQYF.

The chain combines TRBV7-8 with TRBJ1-4, with D unresolved. The V end lost 8 bases, the J end lost 0 bases, and 13 bases lay between the germline ends. This CDR3 has 15 residues. The germline V gene encodes CDR1 SGHVS and CDR2 FQNEAQ. CDR3 protein: CASASVGATNEKLFF. The CDR3 DNA reads as TGTGCCAGCGCCTCAGTCGGGGCAACTAATGAAAAACTGTTTTTT.

The rearrangement uses TRBV6-2 or TRBV6-3 and TRBJ2-1; 9 bases map to TRBD2. The CDR3 is 18 residues long. Germline V gene lookup returns CDR1 MNHEY and CDR2 SVGEGT. V trimming: 4 bases; J trimming: 3 bases; junction bases outside the gene matches: 13. The CDR3 loop is CASSLYSGLAGFYNEQFF. The DNA for the CDR3 is TGTGCCAGCAGTTTATACTCGGGGCTAGCGGGGTTCTACAATGAGCAGTTCTTC.

The chain links TRBV6-5 to TRBJ1-6, with D perhaps matching TRBD1 (6 bases). The V gene lost 11 bases and the J gene lost 8 bases, with 16 bases spanning the gap. The CDR3 loop spans 13 amino acids. Germline V gene data show CDR1 as MNHEY and CDR2 as SVGAGI. The CDR3 DNA reads as TGTGCCGGGGGGGCAGGGGATGATTCACCCCTCCACTTT. It is translated as CAGGAGDDSPLHF.

The chain carries TRBV2 and TRBJ1-2; D unclear. There are 14 residues in the CDR3. Trimming took off 3 bases at V and 0 bases at J, with 8 bases between the two ends. Germline CDR1 and CDR2: SNHLY and FYNNEI. CDR3 region: CASSEPGTNYGYTF. As DNA, the CDR3 is TGTGCCAGCAGTGAGCCAGGCACTAACTATGGCTACACCTTC.

The V gene is TRBV28, the J gene TRBJ2-7, with D possibly TRBD1 on 7 matching bases. CDR1 MDHEN and CDR2 SYDVKM come from the germline V gene. The CDR3 runs to 14 residues. Trimming removed 3 bases from V and 2 bases from J, with 11 bases in between. The CDR3 spells CASSLEGAPYEQYF. For the CDR3, the DNA is TGTGCCAGCAGTTTGGAGGGGGCCCCCTACGAGCAGTACTTC. The entire variable domain, with the rest obtained from reference TRBV28 and TRBJ2-7, is as follows: DVKVTQSSRYLVKRTGEKVFLECVQDMDHENMFWYRQDPGLGLRLIYFSYDVKMKEKGDIPEGYSVSREKKERFSLILESASTNQTSMYLCASSLEGAPYEQYFGPGTRLTVT.

The rearrangement joins TRBV4-1 to TRBJ2-1; 10 bases agree with TRBD1. The germline V gene has CDR1 MGHRA and CDR2 YSYEKL. The CDR3 has 15 residues. The V gene end was trimmed by 5 bases and the J gene end by 1 base; junction bases not matched to a gene: 2. This CDR3 reads CASSGQGGSYNEQFF. CDR3 nucleotides: TGCGCCAGCAGCGGACAGGGGGGTTCCTACAATGAGCAGTTCTTC.

The chain joins TRBV5-4 to TRBJ2-7; maybe TRBD1 (7 bases). Germline values: CDR1 SGHNT, CDR2 YYREEE (reference sequence). This CDR3 region has 15 residues. Trimming left V 4 bases short and J 3 bases short, with 17 bases between. CDR3: CASSPGARGVYEQYF. Here the CDR3 DNA reads TGTGCCAGCAGCCCAGGGGCCAGGGGGGTCTACGAGCAGTACTTC.

The rearrangement joins TRBV5-4 to TRBJ1-1, with TRBD1 matching 9 bases. The CDR3 contains 17 residues. J gave up 3 bases and V 3 bases, and 12 bases lay outside the gene matches. CDR1 is SGHNT, CDR2 YYREEE, per germline (reference sequence). CDR3 DNA sequence: TGTGCCAGCAGCTCCGTCCCGGGACAGGGTCTGGACACTGAAGCTTTCTTT. It specifies CASSSVPGQGLDTEAFF.

This clone was observed a single time. This rearrangement joins TRBV25-1 to TRBJ2-7, with D possibly matching TRBD1 (6 bases). The CDR3 covers 13 residues. V was shortened by 6 bases and J by 5 bases, with 14 bases between the two germline ends. Germline CDR1 and CDR2: MGHDK and SYGVNS. CDR3 residues: CASSRDTRHEQYF. The DNA of the CDR3 is TGTGCCAGCAGCCGGGACACACGTCACGAGCAGTACTTC.

In its sample, this clone was seen a few times. The chain recombines TRBV4-1 with TRBJ2-7; the match to TRBD2 covers 10 bases. V dropped 4 bases and J dropped 3; count of bases not matched to a gene: 3. CDR1 and CDR2 from the germline V gene are MGHRA and YSYEKL. The CDR3 loop spans 14 amino acids. This chain's CDR3 is CASSPPSGGYEQYF. The CDR3 nucleotides read TGCGCCAGCAGCCCCCCTAGCGGGGGCTACGAGCAGTACTTC.

With regard to this clone: At one end the junction does not follow the germline gene, possibly because of a read error. The rearrangement links TRBV7-6 to TRBJ2-2; D may be TRBD1 (6 bases). The CDR3 loop spans 15 amino acids. Looked up from germline, CDR1 is SGHVS and CDR2 is FNYEAQ. CDR3 bases: TGTGCCAGCAGCTTAGCGGGGGCAGACACCGGGGAGCTGCTTTTT. It encodes CASSLAGADTGELLF.